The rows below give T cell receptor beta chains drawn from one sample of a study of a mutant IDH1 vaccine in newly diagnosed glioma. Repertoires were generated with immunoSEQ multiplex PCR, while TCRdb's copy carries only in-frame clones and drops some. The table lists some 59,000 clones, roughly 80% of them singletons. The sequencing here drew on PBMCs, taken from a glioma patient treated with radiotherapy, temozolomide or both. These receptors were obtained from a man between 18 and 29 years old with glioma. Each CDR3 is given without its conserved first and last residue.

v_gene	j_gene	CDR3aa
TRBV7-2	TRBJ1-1	ASSLDRGRDHF
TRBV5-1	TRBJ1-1	ASSPDTGREAF
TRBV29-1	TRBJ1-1	SVERVGFGTEAF
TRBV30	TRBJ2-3	AWSSGVLDTQY
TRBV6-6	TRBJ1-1	ASSYSLYTEAF
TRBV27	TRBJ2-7	ASRPGKGDYEQY
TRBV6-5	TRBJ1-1	ASSYDGLKVTEAF
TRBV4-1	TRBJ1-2	ASSQDRGTGAGGYT
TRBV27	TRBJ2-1	ASSVRYNEQF
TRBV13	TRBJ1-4	ASSHKGIGDEKLF
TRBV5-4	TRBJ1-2	ASSLLGREGGYGYT
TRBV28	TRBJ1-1	ASSLLGQRLEAF
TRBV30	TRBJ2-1	AWSLALAGLNEQF
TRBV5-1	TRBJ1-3	ASTLGGALENTIY
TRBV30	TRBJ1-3	AWSVRRFSGNTIY